The 7 T cell receptor beta chains below come from one sample, sequenced in a study of cytomegalovirus exposure and HLA in healthy donors (dated by TCRdb to 2017 to 2019). Library preparation used the immunoSEQ multiplex PCR assay. Drawn from immuneACCESS, this table holds only the in-frame rearrangements with V and J called that TCRdb kept. Clones are partly lost; checked studies trace under half to an unresolved V gene and leave the rest unexplained. The sample table contains about 130,000 clones; only one count was recorded for about 80% of them. 25% to 30% of the sample is held by the ten biggest clonotypes. The sequenced sample consisted of PBMCs. These receptor sequences come from a man aged 30-40 years in good health and CMV-seropositive.

V usage is TRBV7-6 and J usage is TRBJ1-2; possible D gene TRBD1, 5 bases. Germline V gives CDR1 SGHVS, CDR2 FNYEAQ. This CDR3 spans 14 amino acids. The V end was cut by 6 bases, the J end by 1 base, with 12 bases between. The CDR3 DNA is TGTGCCAGCAGGGGGGGAGGGCTTAACTATGGCTACACCTTC. Amino acids: CASRGGGLNYGYTF.

CDR3 sequence reads: CAISDSGNEQFF. In DNA form, the CDR3 reads TGTGCCATCAGTGACTCAGGGAATGAGCAGTTCTTC. This chain joins TRBV10-3 and TRBJ2-1; tentatively, D is TRBD1 (5 bases). Germline loops: CDR1 ENHRY, CDR2 SYGVKD. The CDR3 length is 12 residues. Trimming left V 3 bases short and J 7 bases short, with 7 bases between.

This chain joins TRBV2 and TRBJ2-4; 14 bases map to TRBD2. Trimming cost V 6 bases and J 8 bases; bases outside gene matches: 6. Germline V gene sequence: CDR1 SNHLY, CDR2 FYNNEI. The CDR3 sequence is 15 residues long. The chain's CDR3 is CASSGLAGGGDIQYF. The CDR3 DNA is TGTGCCAGCAGCGGACTAGCGGGGGGCGGAGACATTCAGTACTTC.

The V call is TRBV4-3, the J call TRBJ2-5; 16 nucleotides align to TRBD2. Trimming removed 4 bases from V and 5 bases from J; junction bases left unmatched: 4. This CDR3 spans 16 amino acids. Germline lookup yields CDR1 LGHNA and CDR2 YSLEER. The CDR3 is CASSPGTSGGVETQYF. The CDR3 coding sequence is TGCGCCAGCAGCCCGGGGACTAGCGGGGGGGTGGAGACCCAGTACTTC.

The chain carries TRBV5-1 and TRBJ2-2, with a tentative D call TRBD1 (5 bases). The CDR3 is 15 amino acids. Germline lookup yields CDR1 SGHRS and CDR2 YFSETQ. V lost 3 bases and J lost 0, with 9 bases in between. CDR3 coding DNA: TGCGCCAGCAGCTCAAGGGGCGCGAACACCGGGGAGCTGTTTTTT. This codes for CASSSRGANTGELFF. Looking up the rest from reference TRBV5-1 and TRBJ2-2 gives the full variable domain: KAGVTQTPRYLIKTRGQQVTLSCSPISGHRSVSWYQQTPGQGLQFLFEYFSETQRNKGNFPGRFSGRQFSNSRSEMNVSTLELGDSALYLCASSSRGANTGELFFGEGSRLTVL.

The chain is built from TRBV9 and TRBJ2-3, with D tentatively TRBD1 (6 bases). The CDR3 extends over 16 amino acids. The V gene lost 4 bases and the J gene lost 7 bases, with 22 bases spanning the gap. Germline CDR1 and CDR2: SGDLS and YYNGEE. The CDR3 sequence is CASSPRGEGVTYTQYF. In DNA, the CDR3 is TGTGCCAGCAGCCCCCGGGGAGAGGGGGTTACGTATACGCAGTATTTT.

The J gene is TRBJ2-1, the V gene TRBV7-2; 7 positions agree with TRBD1. This CDR3 is 15 amino acids long. J was trimmed by 8 bases and V by 1 base; bases with no gene match: 8. CDR1 and CDR2 from the germline V gene are SGHTA and FQGNSA. The CDR3 is CASSLGLTGLDEQFF. Written as DNA, the CDR3 is TGTGCCAGCAGCTTAGGTTTGACAGGGCTGGATGAGCAGTTCTTC. Filled out from reference TRBV7-2 and TRBJ2-1, the complete variable domain reads GAGVSQSPSNKVTEKGKDVELRCDPISGHTALYWYRQSLGQGLEFLIYFQGNSAPDKSGLPSDRFSAERTGGSVSTLTIQRTQQEDSAVYLCASSLGLTGLDEQFFGPGTRLTVL.